This T cell receptor (beta chain) was retrieved from a study of cytomegalovirus exposure and HLA in healthy donors. Study background: Within the Caucasian-associated ancestry cluster were roughly 79% of the 300 to 450 genotyped donors. Overall study findings and caveats: Most observed TCR sequences were rare, whereas some public TCRs were detected in many donors. Overall, approximately 150 TCR beta chains were annotated as cytomegalovirus-associated.

A note on this clone: Its antigen is not identified.

The CDR3 contains 14 residues. Germline lookup yields CDR1 SEHNR and CDR2 FQNEAQ (reference sequence). The PCR ran on 60 Vbeta and 13 Jbeta primers. Using immunoSEQ multiplex PCR, the repertoire was profiled, and TCRdb retains in-frame clones only, with some absent. The sample yields around 100,000 clones, about 86% seen once. The rearrangement joins TRBV7-9 to TRBJ2-5; TRBD2 is a possible D gene (5 bases). The end of the DNA fits TRBJ2-7 better, so the J call may be wrong. Specimen: PBMCs. The clonotype comes from a woman in her 70s in good health and CMV-seropositive. CDR3 nucleotide sequence: TGTGCCAGCAGCGCTTCCGGAGGAGGAGGCGAGCAGTACTTC. Encoded protein: CASSASGGGGEQYF.